A single sample gave rise to the 14 T cell receptor beta chains below, sequenced in a study of post-analysis software for immune sequencing data. Unique molecular identifiers featured in each of the TCR beta cDNA libraries. TCRdb reanalysed the PCR reads using MiXCR and keeps one entry per CDR3 protein. This table has about 620,000 distinct CDR3 sequences, about 40% appearing once. General study points: Patients carried a few TRBV segments more frequently than controls did, and TRBV5-6, TRBV5-1 and TRBV20-1 were among them.

Antigens of these TCRs are unknown. The sequenced material came from blood. Receptors were obtained from a girl aged 10 to 17 with multiple sclerosis.

The rearrangement uses TRBV4-1 and TRBJ2-5; perhaps TRBD2 as D (6 bases). The germline CDR1 and CDR2 sequences are MGHRA and YSYEKL. The CDR3 is 15 amino acids. V lost 3 bases and J 2 bases, leaving 13 bases between the germline ends. CDR3 sequence reads: CASSQQLAGQETQYF. As DNA, the CDR3 is TGCGCCAGCAGCCAGCAACTAGCTGGGCAAGAGACCCAGTACTTC.

This chain joins TRBV27 and TRBJ1-1, with D perhaps TRBD1 (5 bases). The CDR3 runs to 16 residues. The germline gives CDR1 MNHEY, CDR2 SMNVEV (reference sequence). The V and J ends lost 1 base and 6 bases respectively, with 18 bases between them. CDR3 sequence reads: CASSLFRDSATAEAFF. The CDR3 DNA is TGTGCCAGCAGTTTATTTCGGGACTCCGCTACTGCTGAAGCTTTCTTT.

V usage is TRBV11-2 and J usage is TRBJ2-5, with 9 bases identical to TRBD1. The better agreement between TRBJ2-7 and the DNA end casts doubt on the J call. The germline V gene has CDR1 SGHAT and CDR2 FQNNGV. The length of the CDR3 is 13 residues. The CDR3 region is CASSSGTGIEQYF. CDR3 sequence (DNA): TGTGCCAGCAGCTCGGGGACAGGGATCGAGCAGTACTTC.

The chain is built from TRBV7-6 and TRBJ2-1; possibly TRBD1 for D (6 bases). This CDR3 region has 15 residues. V was clipped by 5 bases and J by 0 bases, with 11 bases between them. Germline V gene sequence: CDR1 SGHVS, CDR2 FNYEAQ. The CDR3 DNA is TGTGCCAGCAGCGCAACAGGGACCTCCTACAATGAGCAGTTCTTC. It codes for CASSATGTSYNEQFF.

The sample holds a few counts of this clonotype. The rearrangement uses TRBV5-1 and TRBJ2-7; possibly TRBD1 for D (5 bases). The V and J ends lost 3 bases and 0 bases respectively, with 13 bases between them. CDR3 size: 15 residues. Germline CDR1 SGHRS, CDR2 YFSETQ. CDR3 loop: CASSSLTGSSYEQYF. CDR3 in DNA: TGCGCCAGCAGCTCGCTCACAGGTTCCTCCTACGAGCAGTACTTC.

The gene calls are TRBV20-1 and TRBJ1-2; 7 positions match TRBD1. The junction had 10 bases not matched to a gene; V was cut back by 6 bases and J by 6 bases. Looked up from germline, CDR1 is DFQATT and CDR2 is SNEGSKA (reference sequence). The CDR3 is 13 amino acids. The CDR3 DNA is TGCAGTGCCAGGGGGGGACAGAGAAATGGCTACACCTTC. Translating gives CSARGGQRNGYTF.

The rearrangement joins TRBV5-1 to TRBJ1-2; D remains unclear. The CDR3 runs 13 residues. V lost 1 base and J 3 bases, leaving 7 bases between the germline ends. The V gene's germline CDR1 is SGHRS and CDR2 YFSETQ. The CDR3 loop reads CASSLRLHYGYTF. The CDR3 DNA reads TGCGCCAGCAGCTTGAGACTCCACTATGGCTACACCTTC.

This clonotype was recorded only once. The chain's CDR3 is CASSLAGLAQSLLAKNIQYF. CDR3 in DNA: TGTGCCAGCAGCTTAGCCGGACTAGCGCAATCCTTGTTAGCCAAAAACATTCAGTACTTC. The chain recombines TRBV7-2 with TRBJ2-4, with 9 bases lining up with TRBD2. In germline, CDR1 is SGHTA, CDR2 FQGNSA. This CDR3 region has 20 residues. J was trimmed by 0 bases and V by 0 bases; bases with no gene match: 12.

There are a few counts of this clonotype. CDR3 DNA: TGCAGTGCTAGCCGCCTTCCGGGGGGCAATCAGCCCCAGCATTTT. Its protein is CSASRLPGGNQPQHF. This chain uses TRBV20-1 with TRBJ1-5; TRBD1 might be the D (5 bases). Germline assignment: CDR1 DFQATT and CDR2 SNEGSKA (reference sequence). The CDR3 spans 15 residues. V was trimmed by 3 bases and J by 2 bases, leaving 14 bases between them.

This clonotype has only a few counts. An end of the junction differs from the germline gene, which may be a read error. The V call is TRBV12-3 or TRBV12-4, the J call TRBJ2-7, with 12 bases aligning to TRBD2. The DNA end lines up better with TRBJ2-1; the J call may be wrong. This CDR3 is 15 amino acids long. The DNA for the CDR3 is TGTGTCAGCAGTTCCCCTAGCGGGAGGGCCGGTGAGCAGTTCTTC. It translates to CVSSSPSGRAGEQFF.

Only a few counts were recorded for this clonotype. J is TRBJ1-2 and V is TRBV7-2, with a tentative D call TRBD1 (5 bases). V shed 6 bases and J shed 6 bases, with 11 bases lying between them. This CDR3 region has 12 residues. Per germline, CDR1 SGHTA and CDR2 FQGNSA. This CDR3 is CASRNWGDGYTF. Written as DNA, the CDR3 is TGTGCCAGCAGAAACTGGGGGGATGGCTACACCTTC.

The chain carries TRBV4-2 and TRBJ2-5; 7 positions match TRBD1. From germline, CDR1 is LGHNA and CDR2 YNFKEQ. The J segment lost 3 bases and the V segment lost 2 bases, leaving 3 bases of the junction unmatched. The CDR3 is 14 amino acids. The CDR3 spells CASSQPGTEETQYF. The CDR3 DNA reads as TGTGCCAGCAGCCAACCCGGGACAGAAGAGACCCAGTACTTC.

This chain links TRBV27 with TRBJ2-4; D gene ambiguous. The DNA end is more similar to TRBJ2-7, so the J call may be wrong. This CDR3 is 13 amino acids long. Germline V gene lookup returns CDR1 MNHEY and CDR2 SMNVEV (reference sequence). The CDR3 reads CASSLASNYEQYF. The CDR3, as DNA: TGTGCCAGCAGTTTAGCCAGTAACTACGAGCAGTACTTC.

V is TRBV7-2 and J is TRBJ1-4; maybe TRBD1 (5 bases). From germline, CDR1 is SGHTA and CDR2 FQGNSA. The CDR3 contains 14 residues. V was cut by 6 bases and J by 8 bases, with 16 bases left in between. In nucleotides, the CDR3 is TGTGCCAGCAGTCCTCACGCGGGGACGGAAAAACTGTTTTTT. Residues: CASSPHAGTEKLFF.